The rows below give T cell receptor beta chains drawn from one sample of a study of T cells in Graves' hyperthyroidism and ophthalmopathy. TCRdb reprocessed the multiplex PCR reads via MiXCR and lists one record per CDR3 protein. The table shows roughly 500,000 distinct CDR3 sequences, with about 15% occurring only once. The material sequenced was blood. These receptor sequences come from a woman between 25 and 40 years old with Graves' hyperthyroidism that later progressed to Graves' ophthalmopathy. CDR3s include the opening cysteine and the closing phenylalanine or tryptophan. A D gene is named only where the DNA matches it firmly. Clone sizes are given selectively: once, few, many, or a class where the clone is expanded.

j_call d_call clone_size v_call cdr3_nt cdr3_aa
TRBJ1-2 TRBD1 NA TRBV20-1 TGCAGTGCTGACAGGGGTCCTAACTATGGCTACACCTTC CSADRGPNYGYTF
TRBJ1-6 TRBD1 many TRBV7-2 TGTGCCAGCAGCTCTCGGACAGGGGGCTGGAATTCACCCCTCCACTTT CASSSRTGGWNSPLHF
TRBJ2-1 NA many TRBV27 TGTGCCAGCAGTGTGGGGCTAGCGCACGGCGAGTTCTTC CASSVGLAHGEFF
TRBJ1-2 NA many TRBV27 TGTGCCAGCAGTTTCTCGCAGGGCAACTATGGCTACACCTTC CASSFSQGNYGYTF
TRBJ1-1 NA many TRBV20-1 TGCAGTGCCGGCAGAACGGTTTTGAACACTGAAGCTTTCTTT CSAGRTVLNTEAFF
TRBJ2-3 NA many TRBV5-1 TGCGCCAGCAGCCCAACCCCGTCTAGCACAGATACGCAGTATTTT CASSPTPSSTDTQYF
TRBJ2-7 TRBD1 many TRBV6-1 TGTGCCAGCAGCAGACCGGGACAGGGGGCGCGGGAGCAGTACTTC CASSRPGQGAREQYF
TRBJ2-1 NA many TRBV9 TGTGCCAGCAGCGCCGGACTATCTCGCTCCTACAATGAGCAGTTCTTC CASSAGLSRSYNEQFF
TRBJ2-7 TRBD1 many TRBV10-3 TGTGCCGTCGCCGAAAGACAGGGCACTTACGAGCAGTACTTC CAVAERQGTYEQYF
TRBJ2-7 TRBD2 many TRBV11-3 TGTGCCAGCAGCTTAGCCCTAGCGGGAAGTAGGTCGTACGAGCAGTACTTC CASSLALAGSRSYEQYF
TRBJ2-1 TRBD2 few TRBV7-3 TGTGCCAGCAGCGCACTAGCGGGGCCCTACAATGAGCAGTTCTTC CASSALAGPYNEQFF
TRBJ2-2 NA NA TRBV6-5 TGTGCCAGCAGTTACTCGATCCACGGGGCCAACACCGGGGAGCTGTTTTTT CASSYSIHGANTGELFF
TRBJ1-2 NA NA TRBV29-1 TGCAGCGTACAGACAGCCTTCGCCTATAACTATGGCTACACCTTC CSVQTAFAYNYGYTF
TRBJ1-2 NA NA TRBV10-3 TGTGCCATCACCGATCCACAGGGAGGCCATGGCTACACCTTC CAITDPQGGHGYTF
TRBJ2-7 TRBD1 many TRBV10-3 TGTGCCATCAGTGTTTCGGACAGGGGGCAGGACGAGCAGTACTTC CAISVSDRGQDEQYF
TRBJ2-3 TRBD1 once TRBV2 TGTGCCAGCCGGGGGGACAGGGGCACAGATACGCAGTATTTT CASRGDRGTDTQYF
TRBJ1-5 TRBD1 few TRBV7-9 TGTGCCAGCAGCTTAGCGGGGACAGGGGGGGTCAATCAGCCCCAGCATTTT CASSLAGTGGVNQPQHF
TRBJ1-2 NA NA TRBV5-1 TGCGCCAGCAGCAGTTCGACGGGAAGGGGATTGGATTATGGCTACACCTTC CASSSSTGRGLDYGYTF
TRBJ2-7 NA NA TRBV20-1 TGCAGTGCCCCCGAGGGCGCGATCGACGAGCAGTACTTC CSAPEGAIDEQYF
TRBJ2-4 NA few TRBV3-1 TGTGCCAGCAGCCAATCCCCCGGGAGCCGGAAAAACATTCAGTACTTC CASSQSPGSRKNIQYF
TRBJ1-6 TRBD1 many TRBV3-1 TGTGCCAGCAGTCGACGCGGACAGGGAGATTCACCCCTCCACTTT CASSRRGQGDSPLHF
TRBJ2-3 NA NA TRBV28 TGTGCCAGCAGAAAAACAGATACGCAGTATTTT CASRKTDTQYF
TRBJ1-4 NA NA TRBV9 TGTGCCAGCAGCGTAGAGGGCAGGGGAAATGAAAAACTGTTTTTT CASSVEGRGNEKLFF
TRBJ2-5 TRBD2 many TRBV20-1 TGCAGTGCTAGAGACCACCGGGGACTAGCCGGAGAGACCCAGTACTTC CSARDHRGLAGETQYF
TRBJ2-6 NA many TRBV28 TGTGCCAGCCGGAAAATCAATGGGGCCAACGTCCTGACTTTC CASRKINGANVLTF
TRBJ1-5 TRBD1 few TRBV25-1 TGTGCCAGCAGTAAGGGACAGGGTGATAGTCAGCCCCAGCATTTT CASSKGQGDSQPQHF
TRBJ2-5 NA many TRBV3-1 TGTGCCAGCAGCCAAGATTCGAGAACAGATGCCCAAGAGACCCAGTACTTC CASSQDSRTDAQETQYF
TRBJ1-1 NA many TRBV5-1 TGCGCCAGCAGCTTTGGCAACGGAAACACTGAAGCTTTCTTT CASSFGNGNTEAFF
TRBJ2-7 NA many TRBV10-3 TGTGCCATCAGTGAGTCGGGGACTGGGGGAGACTACGAGCAGTACTTC CAISESGTGGDYEQYF
TRBJ2-7 TRBD2 NA TRBV6-2/TRBV6-3 TGTGCCAGCAGTTACCTGCCTAGCGGGAGCTACGAGCAGTACTTC CASSYLPSGSYEQYF
TRBJ1-6 NA few TRBV19 TGTGCCAGTAGTCTACAGGATTCTAATTCACCCCTCCACTTT CASSLQDSNSPLHF
TRBJ2-7 NA many TRBV28 TGTGCCAGCAGCCGAGGGATGGGCTACGAGCAGTACTTC CASSRGMGYEQYF
TRBJ1-2 TRBD1 few TRBV20-1 TGCAGTGCCCTCCGGGACAGTAATAACTATGGCTACACCTTC CSALRDSNNYGYTF
TRBJ2-3 NA many TRBV4-2 TGTGCCAGCAGCCAAGCATCAGATACGCAGTATTTT CASSQASDTQYF
TRBJ1-2 NA many TRBV6-1 TGTGCCAGCAGAGCCAATGGGGCAGACTATGGCTACACCTTC CASRANGADYGYTF
TRBJ2-1 TRBD2 many TRBV12-3/TRBV12-4 TGTGCCAGCAGTCTGACTAGCGCACCAAAAAATGAGCAGTTCTTC CASSLTSAPKNEQFF
TRBJ1-1 NA many TRBV27 TGTGCCAGCAGTCCCCTGACAGGTAGCACTGAAGCTTTCTTT CASSPLTGSTEAFF
TRBJ2-7 TRBD1 few TRBV20-1 TGCAGTGCTAGAGATTCTCTCTACGGGACAGGGGGGAAGAACGAGCAGTACTTC CSARDSLYGTGGKNEQYF
TRBJ1-5 NA many TRBV12-3/TRBV12-4 TGTGCCAGCAGTCCCAGGGTCCCGCGGGGGAATCAGCCCCAGCATTTT CASSPRVPRGNQPQHF
TRBJ1-2 NA many TRBV3-1 TGTGCCAGCAGCCAAGAGCACGGACCTGCCCGCCACTATGGCTACACCTTC CASSQEHGPARHYGYTF
TRBJ2-3 TRBD1 NA TRBV10-3 TGTGCCATCAGGAGGGACAGGGGGAACACAGATACGCAGTATTTT CAIRRDRGNTDTQYF
TRBJ2-5 NA many TRBV7-3 TGTGCCAGCAGGAGGGGAGGAAAAGAGACCCAGTACTTC CASRRGGKETQYF